A selection of T cell receptor beta chains follows, all from one sample in a study of T cells after yellow fever vaccination. TCRdb independently ran MiXCR on the 5' RACE reads; one entry per CDR3 protein. The sample has roughly 120,000 distinct CDR3 sequences; around 6.7% are singletons. This sample comprised CD4+ T cells sorted from PBMCs, obtained around 45 days after the first yellow fever vaccination. These receptors were obtained from a man aged 18 to 30 who received the YFV17D yellow fever vaccine. Each CDR3 is given with its conserved first and last residue. Each record gives: D gene, V gene, clone size, J gene, CDR3 protein, CDR3 DNA. D genes are given only for firm matches. Some rows mark clone size as missing; the rest say once, few, many or name a class of expanded clone.

-	TRBV12-3/TRBV12-4	many	TRBJ1-1	CASSANRAWGAEAFF	TGTGCCAGCAGTGCCAACAGGGCGTGGGGCGCTGAAGCTTTCTTT
-	TRBV28	-	TRBJ2-5	CAILGETQYF	TGTGCCATACTAGGGGAGACCCAGTACTTC
-	TRBV10-3	many	TRBJ1-1	CASNDNLNTEAFF	TGTGCCAGTAATGACAACCTGAACACTGAAGCTTTCTTT
-	TRBV5-4	-	TRBJ2-3	CASSRDTTTDTQYF	TGTGCCAGCAGCCGAGACACTACCACAGATACGCAGTATTTT
TRBD1	TRBV5-8	-	TRBJ1-2	CASSWTGSPYGYTF	TGTGCCAGCAGCTGGACAGGTTCTCCGTATGGCTACACCTTC
TRBD2	TRBV7-2	many	TRBJ2-7	CASSLTAGGPYEQYF	TGTGCCAGCAGTCTCACAGCGGGGGGGCCGTACGAGCAGTACTTC
-	TRBV7-9	many	TRBJ1-4	CASSSPGGGNEKLFF	TGTGCCAGCAGCTCCCCTGGGGGGGGGAATGAAAAACTGTTTTTT
TRBD1	TRBV11-2	-	TRBJ2-5	CASSVSGTGGETQYF	TGTGCCAGCAGCGTCTCCGGGACAGGGGGAGAGACCCAGTACTTC
-	TRBV20-1	many	TRBJ2-3	CSAPQSDTQYF	TGCAGTGCCCCCCAATCAGATACGCAGTATTTT
-	TRBV9	-	TRBJ2-3	CASSDPVGVQDTQYF	TGTGCCAGCAGCGACCCGGTTGGAGTTCAAGATACGCAGTATTTT
-	TRBV7-2	many	TRBJ2-4	CASSRLSYVAKNIQYF	TGTGCCAGCAGCCGTCTCTCCTACGTAGCCAAAAACATTCAGTACTTC
-	TRBV4-3	-	TRBJ1-2	CASSPLHGGRDGYTF	TGCGCCAGCAGCCCCTTACACGGGGGACGGGATGGCTACACCTTC
TRBD1	TRBV30	many	TRBJ2-5	CAWSVGGGTGTQYF	TGTGCCTGGAGTGTAGGAGGTGGGACAGGGACCCAGTACTTC
-	TRBV12-3/TRBV12-4	many	TRBJ1-6	CASSNRADSPLHF	TGTGCCAGCAGCAACAGGGCCGATTCACCCCTCCACTTT
-	TRBV20-1	many	TRBJ1-2	CSARVRGSGYTF	TGCAGTGCTAGAGTACGAGGTAGTGGCTACACCTTC
-	TRBV3-1	few	TRBJ1-2	CASSQAGTHYGYTF	TGTGCCAGCAGCCAAGCCGGGACTCACTATGGCTACACCTTC
-	TRBV7-9	many	TRBJ1-5	CASSPGGGGSNQPQHF	TGTGCCAGCAGCCCTGGGGGGGGAGGAAGCAATCAGCCCCAGCATTTT
-	TRBV3-1	few	TRBJ1-1	CASSQDLGGTEAFF	TGTGCCAGCAGCCAAGATTTAGGGGGGACTGAAGCTTTCTTT
TRBD2	TRBV6-1	many	TRBJ2-2	CATRPRGGSTGELFF	TGTGCCACCCGGCCTCGGGGGGGTAGCACCGGGGAGCTGTTTTTT
-	TRBV18	many	TRBJ2-1	CASSSGLEQFF	TGTGCCAGCTCCTCGGGCCTGGAGCAGTTCTTC
-	TRBV12-3/TRBV12-4	many	TRBJ2-3	CASSPPGKAYTDTQYF	TGTGCCAGCTCACCACCCGGGAAAGCCTACACAGATACGCAGTATTTT
-	TRBV27	many	TRBJ1-6	CASSVRNNSPLHF	TGTGCCAGCAGTGTCCGGAATAATTCACCCCTCCACTTT
-	TRBV12-3/TRBV12-4	many	TRBJ1-2	CASSDRYGYTF	TGTGCCAGCTCCGACCGCTATGGCTACACCTTC
-	TRBV6-5	many	TRBJ1-3	CASQLRVGISGNTIYF	TGTGCCAGTCAGCTCCGCGTTGGTATCTCTGGAAACACCATATATTTT
TRBD1	TRBV20-1	many	TRBJ1-4	CSARQGDEKLFF	TGCAGTGCTCGACAGGGGGATGAAAAACTGTTTTTT
TRBD1	TRBV5-4	-	TRBJ1-1	CASSSPGQYTEAFF	TGTGCCAGCAGCTCACCGGGACAGTACACTGAAGCTTTCTTT
TRBD2	TRBV10-3	many	TRBJ2-7	CAISESGTSYEQYF	TGTGCCATCAGTGAGTCGGGGACTAGCTACGAGCAGTACTTC
-	TRBV19	few	TRBJ1-5	CASIPGGLINQPQHF	TGTGCCAGTATCCCCGGGGGGCTGATCAATCAGCCCCAGCATTTT
-	TRBV4-2	many	TRBJ2-1	CASSLSETGYNEQFF	TGTGCCAGCAGCCTGTCGGAGACGGGGTACAATGAGCAGTTCTTC
TRBD2	TRBV12-3/TRBV12-4	many	TRBJ2-2	CASSPRTSGGYTGELFF	TGTGCCAGCAGTCCACGGACTAGCGGGGGGTACACCGGGGAGCTGTTTTTT
-	TRBV20-1	many	TRBJ2-5	CSASPGGIQTQYF	TGCAGTGCTAGTCCCGGGGGAATACAGACCCAGTACTTC
-	TRBV4-2	many	TRBJ1-2	CASSQDSAKPGIVGYTF	TGTGCCAGCAGCCAAGATAGCGCTAAGCCAGGGATTGTGGGCTACACCTTC
-	TRBV5-4	many	TRBJ2-1	CASSQQGNEQFF	TGTGCCAGCAGCCAACAGGGAAATGAGCAGTTCTTC
-	TRBV4-3	many	TRBJ1-2	CASSQDGVGRYGYTF	TGCGCCAGCAGCCAAGACGGAGTTGGACGGTATGGCTACACCTTC
-	TRBV30	many	TRBJ2-1	CAWQPGHIRSGEQFF	TGTGCCTGGCAACCGGGACATATACGATCGGGTGAGCAGTTCTTC
-	TRBV12-3/TRBV12-4	-	TRBJ1-2	CASSSALGNGGYTF	TGTGCCAGCAGTTCCGCCCTTGGGAACGGTGGCTACACCTTC
-	TRBV28	many	TRBJ2-6	CASSPGTTGNVLTF	TGTGCCAGCAGTCCCGGGACGACAGGCAACGTCCTGACTTTC
-	TRBV24-1	once	TRBJ2-1	CATSRSGSSSYNEQFF	TGTGCCACCAGTCGGAGTGGGTCAAGCTCCTACAATGAGCAGTTCTTC
-	TRBV29-1	many	TRBJ2-5	CSVDRAGALQETQYF	TGCAGCGTCGATCGGGCGGGGGCTTTACAAGAGACCCAGTACTTC
-	TRBV27	many	TRBJ1-5	CASSLRPSSNQPQHF	TGTGCCAGCAGTTTGCGTCCCTCTAGCAATCAGCCCCAGCATTTT
-	TRBV7-3	many	TRBJ1-4	CARTHNEKLFF	TGTGCCAGGACGCATAATGAAAAACTGTTTTTT
-	TRBV20-1	many	TRBJ2-1	CSAKSADEQFF	TGCAGTGCAAAATCGGCGGATGAGCAGTTCTTC
-	TRBV9	many	TRBJ1-3	CASSDSGDGNTIYF	TGTGCCAGCAGCGATTCAGGGGACGGAAACACCATATATTTT
TRBD2	TRBV6-2/TRBV6-3	-	TRBJ2-1	CASRGTSGGAAFF	TGTGCCAGCAGGGGGACTAGCGGGGGGGCCGCTTTCTTC
-	TRBV30	many	TRBJ2-5	CAWSVGETQYF	TGTGCCTGGAGTGTTGGGGAGACCCAGTACTTC
TRBD1	TRBV12-3/TRBV12-4	many	TRBJ1-5	CASSHPGQGFSNQPQHF	TGTGCCAGCAGTCACCCGGGACAGGGATTTAGCAATCAGCCCCAGCATTTT
-	TRBV6-6	many	TRBJ1-2	CASRGGENYGYTF	TGTGCCAGCAGGGGAGGGGAAAACTATGGCTACACCTTC
TRBD1	TRBV20-1	-	TRBJ2-5	CSATTGGGGETQYF	TGCAGTGCTACGACAGGGGGGGGAGGAGAGACCCAGTACTTC
-	TRBV6-1	many	TRBJ2-7	CASSEPTSIYVAYEQYF	TGTGCCAGCAGTGAACCTACTAGCATCTATGTGGCCTACGAGCAGTACTTC
TRBD1	TRBV4-3	-	TRBJ2-7	CASSQGGQGDEQYF	TGCGCCAGCAGCCAAGGGGGACAGGGGGACGAGCAGTACTTC
-	TRBV6-6	few	TRBJ2-7	CASHREGRYEQYF	TGTGCCAGCCATCGCGAGGGTCGTTACGAGCAGTACTTC
TRBD1	TRBV6-2/TRBV6-3	many	TRBJ2-5	CASSWDRELAETQYF	TGTGCCAGCAGTTGGGACAGGGAACTTGCAGAGACCCAGTACTTC
-	TRBV7-2	many	TRBJ2-1	CASSLSLGTDEQFF	TGTGCCAGCAGCTTAAGCCTGGGAACGGATGAGCAGTTCTTC
-	TRBV12-3/TRBV12-4	-	TRBJ2-1	CASSIDTSSYNEQFF	TGTGCCAGCAGTATAGACACCAGCTCCTACAATGAGCAGTTCTTC
-	TRBV27	many	TRBJ2-7	CASSPRDTRSYEQYF	TGTGCCAGCAGTCCCCGGGACACCCGCTCCTACGAGCAGTACTTC
-	TRBV7-2	many	TRBJ1-3	CASSPRGSGNTIYF	TGTGCCAGCAGCCCCCGGGGATCTGGAAACACCATATATTTT
-	TRBV7-3	many	TRBJ1-1	CASSLTFGNTEAFF	TGTGCCAGCAGCTTAACGTTTGGTAACACTGAAGCTTTCTTT
-	TRBV28	medium-sized	TRBJ2-5	CASRGQRETQYF	TGTGCCAGCAGAGGACAGAGGGAGACCCAGTACTTC
-	TRBV5-1	many	TRBJ1-1	CASSLQGTNTEAFF	TGCGCCAGCAGCTTGCAGGGGACGAACACTGAAGCTTTCTTT